The 9 T cell receptor beta chains below come from one sample, sequenced in a study of blood T cells in healthy people across ages. Primers used in a second PCR of about 7 to 12 cycles were a sample-barcoded 5' primer and a J-beta primer mix. One entry per CDR3 protein, called by TCRdb with MiXCR from the 5' RACE reads. Found here are about 560,000 distinct CDR3 sequences, about 29% of them singletons; the top ten hold over 3.5%. These records were also assigned to another study, of T cells of mothers and their children.

Sequencing was done on a sample of blood. The receptors here all came from a boy under 10 years old in good health.

The gene calls are TRBV24-1 and TRBJ2-3; D is ambiguous. The CDR3 runs to 10 residues. Germline V gene lookup returns CDR1 KGHDR and CDR2 SFDVKD. Trimming shortened V by 11 bases and J by 4 bases, and 6 bases separated the two germline ends. In DNA, the CDR3 is TGTGCCAGTGACTCAGATACGCAGTATTTT. Translation gives CASDSDTQYF.

The chain combines TRBV20-1 with TRBJ2-2; no clear D. Per the germline V gene, CDR1 is DFQATT and CDR2 is SNEGSKA (reference sequence). The CDR3 contains 14 residues. V lost 4 bases and J lost 7, with 16 bases in between. CDR3 residues: CSAIRDRILGELFF. The CDR3 DNA is TGCAGTGCTATTAGGGATAGGATCCTCGGGGAGCTGTTTTTT.

The CDR3 coding sequence is TGCGCCAGCAGCCTGTCGGGACAGGGGGCAGGAAACACCATATATTTT. This codes for CASSLSGQGAGNTIYF. The chain combines TRBV4-1 with TRBJ1-3, with 12 bases lining up with TRBD1. J was trimmed by 4 bases and V by 4 bases; bases with no gene match: 5. The CDR3 runs to 16 residues. From germline, CDR1 is MGHRA and CDR2 YSYEKL.

This clonotype was counted only a few times. This chain links TRBV25-1 with TRBJ2-5, with 8 bases aligning to TRBD1. V shed 2 bases and J 4 bases; nucleotides not matched to a gene: 6. This CDR3 is built from 15 residues. Per the germline V gene, CDR1 is MGHDK and CDR2 is SYGVNS. The CDR3 reads CASSEPLGQGETQYF. The CDR3 bases are TGTGCCAGCAGTGAACCGCTCGGACAGGGAGAGACCCAGTACTTC.

A remark on this clonotype: A read error may explain this, as a much larger clone is one base away. The chain couples TRBV29-1 to TRBJ2-1; 7 positions agree with TRBD1. J gave up 0 bases and V 5 bases, and 7 bases lay outside the gene matches. Germline CDR1 and CDR2: SQVTM and ANQGSEA. The CDR3 is 15 residues long. The CDR3 DNA reads TGCAGCGTTTTGACAGGGTTAAGCTCCTACAATGAGCAGTTCTTC. Its protein is CSVLTGLSSYNEQFF.

As to this clonotype: The junction does not match germline at one end; this may be a read error. The rearrangement joins TRBV29-1 to TRBJ2-7; D is unresolved. The germline CDR1 and CDR2 sequences are SQVTM and ANQGSEA. The CDR3 covers 11 residues. The CDR3 sequence is CSATHSYEQYF. In DNA, the CDR3 is TGCAGCGCCACACATTCCTATGAGCAGTACTTC.

V is TRBV20-1 and J is TRBJ1-2; D uncertain. This CDR3 has 8 residues. Germline V gene sequence: CDR1 DFQATT, CDR2 SNEGSKA (reference sequence). Trimming pared 6 bases from V and 8 bases from J, leaving 4 bases between. CDR3 nucleotide sequence: TGCAGTGCAGGGGGCTACACCTTC. Amino acids: CSAGGYTF.

Points on this clonotype: A read error may produce the germline difference seen at one junction end. CDR3: CASSLVRDRGAPHHF. Here the CDR3 DNA reads TGTGCCAGCAGCTTAGTACGGGACAGGGGTGCGCCCCACCATTTT. This chain connects TRBV7-8 to TRBJ1-5, with TRBD1 identical over 10 bases. CDR3 length: 15 residues. Germline values: CDR1 SGHVS, CDR2 FQNEAQ.

The chain employs TRBV6-2 or TRBV6-3 and TRBJ1-6; tentatively, D is TRBD1 (6 bases). CDR1 and CDR2 (germline): MNHEY, SVGEGT. The CDR3 totals 14 residues. V was cut by 6 bases and J by 11 bases, with 17 bases left in between. The CDR3 DNA reads TGTGCCAGCAGGCCGCGAACAGGGTCCACACCCCTCCACTTT. It encodes CASRPRTGSTPLHF.